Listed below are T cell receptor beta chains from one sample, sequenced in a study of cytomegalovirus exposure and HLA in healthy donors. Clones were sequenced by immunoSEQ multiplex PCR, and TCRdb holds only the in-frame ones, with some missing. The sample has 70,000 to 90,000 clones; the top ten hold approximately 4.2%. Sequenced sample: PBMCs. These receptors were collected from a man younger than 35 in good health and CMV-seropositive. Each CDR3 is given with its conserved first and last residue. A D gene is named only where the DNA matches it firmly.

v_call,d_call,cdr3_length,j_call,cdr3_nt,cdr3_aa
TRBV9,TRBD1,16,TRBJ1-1,TGTGCCAGCAGCGGAAAAAGACAGGGGGGGAGCACTGAAGCTTTCTTT,CASSGKRQGGSTEAFF
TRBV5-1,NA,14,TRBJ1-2,TGCGCCAGCAGCTCGAGCGGGTTGGCGGATGGCTACACCTTC,CASSSSGLADGYTF
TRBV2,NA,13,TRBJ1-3,TGTGCCAGCATGGCAGAATCTGGAAACACCATATATTTT,CASMAESGNTIYF
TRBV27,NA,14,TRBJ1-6,TGTGCCAGCAGTTATCAGGGGTTCAATTCACCCCTCCACTTT,CASSYQGFNSPLHF
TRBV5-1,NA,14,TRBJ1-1,TGCGCCAGCAGCTTGATCGGACAGAACACTGAAGCTTTCTTT,CASSLIGQNTEAFF
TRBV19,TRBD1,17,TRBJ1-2,TGTGCCAGTAGTATTTTTCGGGACAGGGTGTCGAGAGGAGGCTACACCTTC,CASSIFRDRVSRGGYTF
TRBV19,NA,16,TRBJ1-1,TGTGCCAGTACCATTATGTCGGCAGGGTTGAACACTGAAGCTTTCTTT,CASTIMSAGLNTEAFF
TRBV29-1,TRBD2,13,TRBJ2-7,TGCAGCGTTGCGAAACGGGAGGACGACGAGCAGTACTTC,CSVAKREDDEQYF
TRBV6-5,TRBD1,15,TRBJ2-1,TGTGCCAGCAGCGAGACAGGGGGGTCCTACAATGAGCAGTTCTTC,CASSETGGSYNEQFF
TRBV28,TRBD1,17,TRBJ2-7,TGTGCCAGCGAAGGTACGGGGTTGGGGACAGGGGCCTACGAGCAGTACTTC,CASEGTGLGTGAYEQYF
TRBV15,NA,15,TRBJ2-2,TGTGCCACCAGCAGAGATCCTTCCGGTACCGGGGAGCTGTTTTTT,CATSRDPSGTGELFF
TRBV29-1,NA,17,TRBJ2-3,TGCAGCGTCTTTCGATTTACCGGGACACGAGAGACAGATACGCAGTATTTT,CSVFRFTGTRETDTQYF
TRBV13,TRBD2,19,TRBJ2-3,TGTGCCAGCAGCATAAGGGGACTAGCGGGAGGGTATAGCACAGATACGCAGTATTTT,CASSIRGLAGGYSTDTQYF
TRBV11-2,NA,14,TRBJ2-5,TGTGCCAGCAGCCCCTGGATCGGGGGAGAGACCCAGTACTTC,CASSPWIGGETQYF
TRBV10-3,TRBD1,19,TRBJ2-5,TGTGCCATCAGTGAGAGGGGCCTGGGACAGGGAAGGGGTAGGGAGACCCAGTACTTC,CAISERGLGQGRGRETQYF
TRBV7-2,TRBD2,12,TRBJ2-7,TGTGCCAGCAGCCCGGGGGGCTACGAGCAGTACTTC,CASSPGGYEQYF
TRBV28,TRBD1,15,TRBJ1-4,TGTGCCAGCAGTTTATACGGACAGGTTAATGAAAAACTGTTTTTT,CASSLYGQVNEKLFF
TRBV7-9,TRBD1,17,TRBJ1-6,TGTGCCAGCAGCTTAAATCAAGGGACAGGGCGAGGTTCACCCCTCCACTTT,CASSLNQGTGRGSPLHF
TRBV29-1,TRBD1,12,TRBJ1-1,TGCAGCGTGGGGACAGGGGGCACTGAAGCTTTCTTT,CSVGTGGTEAFF
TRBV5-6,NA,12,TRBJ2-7,TGTGCCAGCAGCTCCGGTGGCTACGAGCAGTACTTC,CASSSGGYEQYF
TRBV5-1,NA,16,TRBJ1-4,TGCGCCAGCAGCTTGGCCGTAGGGGCAGGACAGGAAAAACTGTTTTTT,CASSLAVGAGQEKLFF
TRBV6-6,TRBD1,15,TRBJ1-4,TGTGCCAGCAGGCCCGACAGGGCGGCCGGTGAAAAACTGTTTTTT,CASRPDRAAGEKLFF
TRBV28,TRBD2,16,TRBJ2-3,TGTGCCAGCAGTGCTGGACTAGCTGCTAGCACAGATACGCAGTATTTT,CASSAGLAASTDTQYF
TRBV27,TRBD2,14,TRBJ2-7,TGTGCCAGCAGTTTATCGACTAGCTGGTACGAGCAGTACTTC,CASSLSTSWYEQYF
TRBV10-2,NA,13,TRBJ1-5,TGCGCCATCATGCGGGAGGCGGGTCAGCCCCAGCATTTT,CAIMREAGQPQHF
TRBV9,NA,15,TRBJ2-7,TGTGCCAGCAGCGTAGCTGGGGGTAGGGGGTACGAGCAGTACTTC,CASSVAGGRGYEQYF
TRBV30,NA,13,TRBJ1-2,TGTGCCTGGGTAGGGGGGGCGGGCTATGGCTACACCTTC,CAWVGGAGYGYTF
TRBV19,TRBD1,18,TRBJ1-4,TGTGCCAGTAGTGCCGGTTCAGGGGGGATCCGAACTAATGAAAAACTGTTTTTT,CASSAGSGGIRTNEKLFF
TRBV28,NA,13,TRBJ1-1,TGTGCCAGCAGTTTGGACAGCTACACTGAAGCTTTCTTT,CASSLDSYTEAFF
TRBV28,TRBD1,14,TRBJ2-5,TGTGCCAGCAGTCGACGGACAGGGCACGAGACCCAGTACTTC,CASSRRTGHETQYF
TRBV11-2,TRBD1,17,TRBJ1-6,TGTGCCAGCAGCCAACCCCAGGGGGCGTTCAAGAATTCACCCCTCCACTTT,CASSQPQGAFKNSPLHF
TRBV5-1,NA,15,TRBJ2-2,TGCGCCAGCAGCTTGGAGAGGGTGAACACCGGGGAGCTGTTTTTT,CASSLERVNTGELFF
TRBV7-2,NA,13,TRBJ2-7,TGTGCCAGCAGCTTAGACCCGCGGTACGAGCAGTACTTC,CASSLDPRYEQYF
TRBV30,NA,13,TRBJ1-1,TGTGCCTGGAGTGCTGACAAGAACACTGAAGCTTTCTTT,CAWSADKNTEAFF
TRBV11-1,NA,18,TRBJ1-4,TGTGCCAGCAGTGAATTGTGGAGTCTCCTAGTCGACAATGAAAAACTGTTTTTT,CASSELWSLLVDNEKLFF
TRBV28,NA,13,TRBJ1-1,TGTGCCAGCAGGGACACAGGGACCGCTGAAGCTTTCTTT,CASRDTGTAEAFF
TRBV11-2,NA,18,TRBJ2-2,TGTGCCAGCAGCTTCCAGGGGTCATGGATGTCTGACACCGGGGAGCTGTTTTTT,CASSFQGSWMSDTGELFF
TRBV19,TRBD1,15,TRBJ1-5,TGTGCCAGTAGTTTTGACAGGGGAATTGGTCAGCCCCAGCATTTT,CASSFDRGIGQPQHF
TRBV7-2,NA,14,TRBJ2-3,TGTGCCAGCAGCTTGACAAGTAGCACAGATACGCAGTATTTT,CASSLTSSTDTQYF
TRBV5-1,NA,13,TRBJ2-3,TGCGCCAGCAGCTTGGGTTCCCGAGATACGCAGTATTTT,CASSLGSRDTQYF
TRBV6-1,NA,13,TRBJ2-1,TGTGCCACAATTCGAGGAGGGTTTGGTGAGCAGTTCTTC,CATIRGGFGEQFF
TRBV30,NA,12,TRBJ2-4,TGTGCCTGGGACACCAATGGGAACATTCAGTACTTC,CAWDTNGNIQYF
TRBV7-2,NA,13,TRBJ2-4,TGTGCCAGCAGCCAGAATAGCGACAACATTCAGTACTTC,CASSQNSDNIQYF
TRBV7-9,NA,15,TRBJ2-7,TGTGCCAGCAGCTTGTTAGACGGGGTAGCCTACGAGCAGTACTTC,CASSLLDGVAYEQYF
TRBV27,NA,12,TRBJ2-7,TGTGCCAGCAGTCACACGATTTACGAGCAGTACTTC,CASSHTIYEQYF
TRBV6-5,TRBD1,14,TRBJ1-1,TGTGCCAGCAGAACCCCGGGACAGGGGACTCAAGCTTTCTTT,CASRTPGQGTQAFF
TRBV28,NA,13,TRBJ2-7,TGTGCCAGCGCCCCCGCAGAATTCTACGAGCAGTACTTC,CASAPAEFYEQYF
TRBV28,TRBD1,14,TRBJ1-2,TGTGCCAGCAGAAGGACAGGGGCTAACTATGGCTACACCTTC,CASRRTGANYGYTF
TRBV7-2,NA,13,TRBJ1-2,TGTGCCAGCAGCCCCTTGGGAGGGGAAGGCTACACCTTC,CASSPLGGEGYTF